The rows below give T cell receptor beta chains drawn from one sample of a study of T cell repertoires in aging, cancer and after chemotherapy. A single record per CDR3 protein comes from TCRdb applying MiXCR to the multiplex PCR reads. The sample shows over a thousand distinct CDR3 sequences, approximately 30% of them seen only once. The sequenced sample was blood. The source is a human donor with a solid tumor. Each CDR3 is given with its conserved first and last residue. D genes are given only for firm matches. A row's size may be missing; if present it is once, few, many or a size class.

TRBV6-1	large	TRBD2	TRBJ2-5	CASSWGGVEETQYF	TGTGCCAGCAGCTGGGGAGGGGTAGAAGAGACCCAGTACTTC
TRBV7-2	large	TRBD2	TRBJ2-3	CASSLVGGGGADTQYF	TGTGCCAGCAGCTTAGTTGGGGGGGGGGGAGCAGATACGCAGTATTTT
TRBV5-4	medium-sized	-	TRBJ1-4	CASSQDSRNEKLFF	TGTGCCAGCAGCCAGGACAGCCGTAATGAAAAACTGTTTTTT
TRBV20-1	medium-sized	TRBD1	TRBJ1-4	CSARETGGGEKLFF	TGCAGTGCTAGGGAAACAGGGGGGGGTGAAAAACTGTTTTTT
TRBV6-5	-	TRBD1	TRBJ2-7	CAAGPGTGSSYEQYF	TGTGCCGCCGGACCCGGGACAGGGAGCTCCTACGAGCAGTACTTC
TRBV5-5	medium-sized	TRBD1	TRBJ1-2	CASKTGTGSIRGYTF	TGTGCCAGCAAAACCGGGACAGGGAGTATCCGTGGCTACACCTTC
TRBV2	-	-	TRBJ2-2	CARQLDSNTGELFF	TGTGCCAGACAGTTGGACTCGAACACCGGGGAGCTGTTTTTT
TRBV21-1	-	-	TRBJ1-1	CASRHGSDTEAFF	TGTGCCAGCAGGCACGGAAGCGACACTGAAGCTTTCTTT
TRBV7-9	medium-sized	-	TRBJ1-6	CASSGDSYNSPLHF	TGTGCCAGCAGCGGGGACTCCTATAATTCACCCCTCCACTTT
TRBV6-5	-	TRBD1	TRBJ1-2	CASSEALGTGASSNYGYTF	TGTGCCAGCAGTGAAGCGCTTGGGACAGGGGCATCCTCTAACTATGGCTACACCTTC
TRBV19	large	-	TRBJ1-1	CASSIWGSTEAFF	TGTGCCAGTAGTATATGGGGGAGCACTGAAGCTTTCTTT
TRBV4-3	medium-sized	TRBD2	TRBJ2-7	CASSQDRAGGWYEQYF	TGCGCCAGCAGCCAAGATAGGGCGGGGGGCTGGTACGAGCAGTACTTC
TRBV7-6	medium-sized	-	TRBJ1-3	CASSHRQNPSGNTIYF	TGTGCCAGCAGCCACCGACAGAACCCCTCTGGAAACACCATATATTTT
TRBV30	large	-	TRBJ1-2	CAWSGTGYGYTF	TGTGCCTGGAGTGGAACAGGCTATGGCTACACCTTC
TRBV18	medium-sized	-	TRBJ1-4	CASSPGTGKLFF	TGTGCCAGCTCCCCCGGGACTGGAAAACTGTTTTTT
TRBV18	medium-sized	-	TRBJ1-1	CASSPGRDTEAFF	TGTGCCAGCTCACCAGGGAGGGACACTGAAGCTTTCTTT
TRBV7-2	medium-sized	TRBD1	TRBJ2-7	CASGGTGLDEQYF	TGTGCCAGCGGGGGGACAGGGTTGGACGAGCAGTACTTC
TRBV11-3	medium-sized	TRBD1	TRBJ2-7	CASRHIRRDRGGSYEQYF	TGTGCCAGCAGACATATCCGTCGGGACAGGGGGGGCTCCTACGAGCAGTACTTC
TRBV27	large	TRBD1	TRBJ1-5	CASSRSSQGYQPQHF	TGTGCCAGCAGCCGAAGCTCACAGGGGTATCAGCCCCAGCATTTT
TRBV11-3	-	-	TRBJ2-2	CASSSWGRAGGTNTGELFF	TGTGCCAGCAGCTCCTGGGGGAGGGCAGGGGGTACGAACACCGGGGAGCTGTTTTTT
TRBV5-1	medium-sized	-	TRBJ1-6	CASSYGQTNSPLHF	TGCGCCAGCAGCTACGGACAGACCAATTCACCCCTCCACTTT
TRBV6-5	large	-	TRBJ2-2	CASSSLGGGELFF	TGTGCCAGCAGTTCCCTCGGTGGCGGGGAGCTGTTTTTT
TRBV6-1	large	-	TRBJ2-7	CASSERLLSSYEQYF	TGTGCCAGCAGTGAAAGGCTCCTTAGCTCCTACGAGCAGTACTTC
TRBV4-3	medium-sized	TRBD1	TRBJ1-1	CASSPSTGKDTEAFF	TGCGCCAGCAGCCCTTCGACAGGGAAGGACACTGAAGCTTTCTTT
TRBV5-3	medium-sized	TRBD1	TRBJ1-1	CARSLDRTTGMNTEAFF	TGTGCCAGAAGCTTGGACCGGACGACAGGGATGAACACTGAAGCTTTCTTT